What follows describes a single T cell receptor beta chain. Its antigen remains unidentified. Next came a second PCR, run for about 7 to 11 cycles, which used a sample-barcoded 5' primer along with a J-beta primer mix. Through a template-switch adaptor with 12 random nucleotides, each cDNA molecule received a tag. TCRdb itself ran the 5' RACE reads through MiXCR, one entry per CDR3 protein. The data hold about 770,000 distinct CDR3 sequences, with approximately 44% observed a single time. This record belongs to a study of blood T cells in healthy people across ages. Study results and caveats: Leaving the PBMCs unsorted stopped any conclusive comparison of naive versus antigen-experienced cells.

The specimen was blood. This TCR came from a man aged 55 to 69 in good health.

The CDR3 here is CASSPREGGVDTQYF. The CDR3 DNA sequence: TGTGCCAGCAGCCCTCGGGAGGGGGGGGTAGATACGCAGTATTTT. The chain carries TRBV9 and TRBJ2-3; 8 nucleotides line up with TRBD2. The CDR3 covers 15 residues. Looked up from germline, CDR1 is SGDLS and CDR2 is YYNGEE. V shed 4 bases and J 5 bases; nucleotides not matched to a gene: 9.